This T cell receptor beta chain was observed in a study of shared clonotypes between healthy human individuals. Healthy HIV-negative adults without recent acute infections or vaccinations served as donors. Each donor was a Caucasian adult residing in Nashville, Tennessee. Researchers drew on roughly 89 million PBMCs for genomic DNA from unsorted samples. For every subset, genomic DNA was evenly distributed across several immunoSEQ plates. Sequenced by immunoSEQ multiplex PCR; TCRdb stores in-frame clones only, minus some. Among roughly 490,000 clones listed, less than 80% were seen once. The TCR was taken from a woman in her thirties or forties in good health. Some clones in this sample may be carry-over from other donors' samples. The sample taken for sequencing was PBMCs.

This CDR3 is CASSEQGSNQPQHF. The CDR3 nucleotides are TGTGCCAGCAGTGAACAGGGTAGCAATCAGCCCCAGCATTTT. This rearrangement joins TRBV2 to TRBJ1-5; possible D gene TRBD1, 5 bases. V was cut by 2 bases and J by 0 bases, with 5 bases left in between. Germline V gene sequence: CDR1 SNHLY, CDR2 FYNNEI. The CDR3 contains 14 residues. Based on the CDR3 plus reference TRBV2 and TRBJ1-5, the full variable domain is EPEVTQTPSHQVTQMGQEVILRCVPISNHLYFYWYRQILGQKVEFLVSFYNNEISEKSEIFDDQFSVERPDGSNFTLKIRSTKLEDSAMYFCASSEQGSNQPQHFGDGTRLSIL.